The 13 T cell receptor beta chains below all came from one sample that was sequenced in a study of T cell changes during pregnancy in multiple sclerosis (dated by TCRdb to between 2018 and 2021). The library came from the immunoSEQ multiplex PCR assay. TCRdb provides this immuneACCESS table in a form limited to in-frame rearrangements. Some clones are lacking; in checked studies, under half of them reflect an unresolved V gene, and why the rest are absent is not known. Present in this sample are approximately 130,000 clones, about 96% of which were seen just once. The biggest ten clones account for over 0.35% of the sample. The material sequenced was peripheral blood, taken after pregnancy. The receptors here all came from a female donor with multiple sclerosis, enrolled in a pregnancy study.

This chain connects TRBV10-3 to TRBJ2-7; 7 bases match TRBD2. Per germline, CDR1 ENHRY and CDR2 SYGVKD. This CDR3 is 16 amino acids long. J gave up 9 bases and V 0 bases, and 14 bases lay outside the gene matches. CDR3 residues: CAISESPGTTPGSQYF. CDR3 DNA sequence: TGTGCCATCAGTGAGTCACCCGGGACTACCCCCGGATCGCAGTACTTC.

The V gene is TRBV6-5, the J gene TRBJ2-7; 8 bases line up with TRBD2. Germline-derived CDR1 and CDR2 are MNHEY and SVGAGI. The junction had 6 bases not matched to a gene; V was cut back by 2 bases and J by 0 bases. This CDR3 region has 16 residues. The CDR3: CASSYASGPSSYEQYF. For the CDR3, the DNA is TGTGCCAGCAGTTACGCTAGCGGGCCCAGCTCCTACGAGCAGTACTTC.

The V and J genes are TRBV29-1 and TRBJ2-5, with 7 bases matching TRBD2. This CDR3 region has 15 residues. Germline V gene sequence: CDR1 SQVTM, CDR2 ANQGSEA. V shed 3 bases and J 5 bases; nucleotides not matched to a gene: 12. CDR3 residues: CSVDGAGRAGETQYF. The CDR3 nucleotides are TGCAGCGTTGATGGCGCTGGGAGGGCCGGTGAGACCCAGTACTTC.

The CDR3 DNA follows: TGTGCCAGCAGTGACTCTTCCCCACAACATAACGGCTACACCTTC. It translates to CASSDSSPQHNGYTF. V gene TRBV6-4 combines with J gene TRBJ1-2; D gene unclear. Trimming took off 0 bases at V and 8 bases at J, with 16 bases between the two ends. Germline V CDR1 and CDR2: MRHNA, SNTAGT. The CDR3 is 15 amino acids.

The rearrangement uses TRBV15 and TRBJ1-4, with D unclear. V shed 1 base and J shed 1 base, with 4 bases lying between them. Looked up from germline, CDR1 is LNHNV and CDR2 is YYDKDF (reference sequence). This CDR3 region has 14 residues. CDR3 sequence: CATSRAGTNEKLFF. The CDR3 bases are TGTGCCACCAGCAGAGCGGGAACTAATGAAAAACTGTTTTTT.

The chain couples TRBV7-2 to TRBJ1-3, with unresolved D. The CDR3 loop spans 15 amino acids. V was trimmed by 5 bases and J by 0 bases, leaving 11 bases between them. Per the germline V gene, CDR1 is SGHTA and CDR2 is FQGNSA. The CDR3, as DNA: TGTGCCAGCAGCGAGGGCCAGGCCTCTGGAAACACCATATATTTT. Translating it yields CASSEGQASGNTIYF.

The chain couples TRBV28 to TRBJ2-2; 7 nucleotides align to TRBD1. The V gene's germline CDR1 is MDHEN and CDR2 SYDVKM. With V trimmed by 8 bases and J by 4 bases, 10 bases remained unmatched. The CDR3 covers 15 residues. The CDR3 sequence is CASGGIGTVTGELFF. The CDR3 coding sequence is TGTGCCAGCGGGGGAATTGGGACAGTCACCGGGGAGCTGTTTTTT.

Turning to this clone: An end of the junction differs from the germline gene, which may be a read error. The V gene is TRBV5-4, the J gene TRBJ1-1; D is uncertain. CDR1 SGHNT and CDR2 YYREEE come from the germline V gene (reference sequence). The CDR3 is 14 amino acids. The chain's CDR3 is CASSLGAENIEAFF. CDR3 nucleotides: TGTGCCAGCAGCTTGGGGGCCGAAAACATTGAAGCTTTCTTT.

This chain links TRBV5-1 with TRBJ2-3, with TRBD2 matching over 12 bases. The ends lost 4 bases at V and 0 bases at J; junction bases unmatched: 9. The CDR3 spans 18 residues. The germline V gene encodes CDR1 SGHRS and CDR2 YFSETQ. The CDR3 spells CASSTLGLAGPSTDTQYF. The CDR3 DNA reads TGCGCCAGCAGCACGCTAGGACTAGCGGGGCCTAGCACAGATACGCAGTATTTT.

This clone was counted a single time. The V gene is TRBV5-1, the J gene TRBJ1-3; weak D call: TRBD1 (5 bases). This CDR3 has 13 residues. Trimming left V 5 bases short and J 8 bases short, with 14 bases between. The germline V gene has CDR1 SGHRS and CDR2 YFSETQ. The CDR3 DNA follows: TGCGCCAGCAGTTCAGTAGGGGTGGACACCATATATTTT. Translating it yields CASSSVGVDTIYF.

The chain combines TRBV7-9 with TRBJ1-2; 9 nucleotides align to TRBD1. This CDR3 comprises 15 residues. Germline values: CDR1 SEHNR, CDR2 FQNEAQ (reference sequence). The V and J ends lost 5 bases and 5 bases, in that order; junction bases with no gene match: 9. CDR3 protein: CASSPAYDRGYGYTF. CDR3 coding DNA: TGTGCCAGCAGCCCAGCGTATGACAGGGGGTATGGCTACACCTTC.

As concerns this clone: The junction does not match germline at one end; this may be a read error. V is TRBV5-1 and J is TRBJ2-7; D remains unclear. CDR3 length: 12 amino acids. Germline CDR1 reads SGHRS; CDR2 reads YFSETQ. The CDR3 region has the DNA TGCGCCAGCAGCTTGGCGAGTACTAAATTGCACTTC. It codes for CASSLASTKLHF.

The chain is built from TRBV11-2 and TRBJ2-5, with 10 bases lining up with TRBD2. The J segment lost 1 base and the V segment lost 4 bases, leaving 6 bases of the junction unmatched. The CDR3 extends over 16 amino acids. Germline V gives CDR1 SGHAT, CDR2 FQNNGV. Here the CDR3 reads CASSSRLAGPQETQYF. The CDR3 nucleotides are TGTGCCAGCAGCTCCAGACTAGCGGGCCCCCAAGAGACCCAGTACTTC.